Below are 31 T cell receptor beta chains sequenced from a single sample in a study of T cell changes during pregnancy in multiple sclerosis. Profiling relied on immunoSEQ multiplex PCR, and the TCRdb table lists in-frame clones only, not all of them. The sample yields roughly 70,000 clones, around 90% seen once. The sequencing here drew on peripheral blood, taken in the third trimester of pregnancy. These receptors were collected from a female donor with multiple sclerosis, enrolled in a pregnancy study.

The genes are TRBV5-4 and TRBJ2-7; tentative D call: TRBD2 (6 bases). The germline gives CDR1 SGHNT, CDR2 YYREEE (reference sequence). The CDR3 is made up of 15 amino acids. Trimming removed 4 bases from V and 0 bases from J, with 14 bases in between. CDR3 DNA: TGTGCCAGCAGCCCCGGTCTAGCGCACTCCTACGAGCAGTACTTC. It codes for CASSPGLAHSYEQYF.

This clone was detected only once. The genes are TRBV19 and TRBJ2-3, with 7 bases identical to TRBD2. This CDR3 is 15 amino acids long. Trimming removed 4 bases from V and 3 bases from J; junction bases left unmatched: 7. In germline, CDR1 is LNHDA, CDR2 SQIVND (reference sequence). For the CDR3, the DNA is TGTGCCAGTAGTAACCCCGGGGGGTGGACAGATACGCAGTATTTT. Translating it yields CASSNPGGWTDTQYF.

The chain uses TRBV7-9 and TRBJ2-1, with TRBD2 matching 8 bases. Germline CDR1 SEHNR, CDR2 FQNEAQ (reference sequence). The CDR3 has 15 residues. V was clipped by 5 bases and J by 7 bases; unmatched bases: 10. The DNA for the CDR3 is TGTGCCAGCAGCCCCCGGGTAGCGGGAACGAATGAGCAGTTCTTC. This translates into CASSPRVAGTNEQFF. The variable domain in full, completed from reference TRBV7-9 and TRBJ2-1, reads DTGVSQNPRHKITKRGQNVTFRCDPISEHNRLYWYRQTLGQGPEFLTYFQNEAQLEKSRLLSDRFSAERPKGSFSTLEIQRTEQGDSAMYLCASSPRVAGTNEQFFGPGTRLTVL.

The chain carries TRBV28 and TRBJ1-1, with 8 bases fitting TRBD1. Losses at the gene ends were 7 bases for V and 1 base for J; bases not matched to a gene: 8. This CDR3 is 15 amino acids long. In germline, CDR1 is MDHEN, CDR2 SYDVKM. The CDR3 bases are TGTGCCAGCACCCCAACCGGGACAGGGAACACTGAAGCTTTCTTT. Translated, it gives CASTPTGTGNTEAFF.

The chain is built from TRBV10-1 and TRBJ1-2; D is uncertain. The V end lost 3 bases, the J end lost 3 bases, and 8 bases lay between the germline ends. Germline lookup yields CDR1 WNHNN and CDR2 SYGVQD (reference sequence). This CDR3 is built from 13 residues. CDR3 amino acids: CASSDDTDYGYTF. The CDR3 DNA reads as TGCGCCAGCAGTGACGACACCGACTATGGCTACACCTTC.

CDR3 DNA: TGTGCCGGTGGTCACGGTAATAGCAATCAGCCCCAGCATTTT. As protein: CAGGHGNSNQPQHF. This sequence joins TRBV30 and TRBJ1-5, with D unresolved. The CDR3 totals 14 residues. V was trimmed by 8 bases and J by 0 bases, leaving 14 bases between them. The V gene's germline CDR1 is GTSNPN and CDR2 SVGIG (reference sequence).

V usage is TRBV2 and J usage is TRBJ2-5, with 7 positions matching TRBD1. The J call may not be correct, given that the DNA end is closer to TRBJ2-7. Per germline, CDR1 SNHLY and CDR2 FYNNEI. CDR3 length equals 13 residues. DNA for the CDR3: TGTGCCAGCAGGGATGGGACAGTCTACGAGCAGTACTTC. This sequence encodes CASRDGTVYEQYF.

The chain links TRBV6-5 to TRBJ2-7; the D gene is possibly TRBD1 (6 bases). Trimming removed 6 bases at V and 2 bases at J, with 11 bases between. CDR1 is MNHEY and CDR2 is SVGAGI in the germline V gene. This CDR3 spans 13 amino acids. CDR3 nucleotide sequence: TGTGCCAGCAGGGCTGGGACAACCTACGAGCAGTACTTC. This sequence encodes CASRAGTTYEQYF.

CDR3 nucleotides: TGTGCCAGCGCACAGGGGCACGCAGATACGCAGTATTTT. It codes for CASAQGHADTQYF. V and J are TRBV5-6 and TRBJ2-3; 7 bases fit TRBD1. J gave up 4 bases and V 7 bases, and 6 bases lay outside the gene matches. The CDR3 is 13 residues long. The germline CDR1 and CDR2 sequences are SGHDT and YYEEEE.

This clone was recorded only once. The chain employs TRBV5-6 and TRBJ1-2; the D gene is possibly TRBD1 (5 bases). The length of the CDR3 is 10 residues. Germline CDR1 SGHDT, CDR2 YYEEEE. V dropped 7 bases and J dropped 7 bases, with 8 bases sitting between them. The CDR3 reads CASGGTGYTF. CDR3 DNA sequence: TGTGCCAGCGGAGGGACTGGCTACACCTTC.

Regarding this clone: In the same sample, other DNA sequences code for this CDR3. The chain is built from TRBV7-6 and TRBJ2-7, with 7 positions matching TRBD1. J gave up 3 bases and V 1 base, and 0 bases lay outside the gene matches. The CDR3 length is 13 residues. CDR1 and CDR2 (germline): SGHVS, FNYEAQ. CDR3 loop: CASSLDRGYEQYF. CDR3 sequence (DNA): TGTGCCAGCAGCTTAGACAGGGGCTACGAGCAGTACTTC.

The V call is TRBV7-3, the J call TRBJ1-3; D is unresolved. Germline V gives CDR1 SGHTA, CDR2 FQGTGA. This CDR3 is built from 17 residues. Trimming took off 2 bases at V and 0 bases at J, with 14 bases between the two ends. CDR3 amino acids: CASSLGGPPVSGNTIYF. DNA of the CDR3: TGTGCCAGCAGCTTAGGAGGCCCCCCAGTCTCTGGAAACACCATATATTTT.

This chain uses TRBV19 with TRBJ1-1; no clear D. Trimming shortened V by 7 bases and J by 7 bases, and 16 bases separated the two germline ends. CDR1 and CDR2 from the germline V gene are LNHDA and SQIVND (reference sequence). CDR3 length equals 13 residues. CDR3 in DNA: TGTGCCAGTACCCCCCACCAGCGGAATGAAGCTTTCTTT. The encoded protein is CASTPHQRNEAFF.

J is TRBJ2-2 and V is TRBV16, with D possibly matching TRBD2 (6 bases). CDR3 length equals 15 residues. V was shortened by 4 bases and J by 4 bases, with 13 bases between the two germline ends. Germline lookup yields CDR1 KGHSY and CDR2 FQNENV. DNA for the CDR3: TGTGCCAGCAGCCCAAACGACGGGAGCACCGGGGAGCTGTTTTTT. As protein: CASSPNDGSTGELFF.

This sequence joins TRBV7-9 and TRBJ1-3; 9 nucleotides align to TRBD1. V was clipped by 5 bases and J by 7 bases; unmatched bases: 6. CDR1 and CDR2 (germline): SEHNR, FQNEAQ (reference sequence). This CDR3 spans 14 amino acids. CDR3 sequence reads: CASSGPGTGNTIYF. The CDR3 region has the DNA TGTGCCAGCAGCGGACCCGGGACAGGGAACACCATATATTTT.

The CDR3 nucleotides are TGTGCCAGCCGAATGCAGGGGGCAACTAATGAAAAACTGTTTTTT. The encoded protein is CASRMQGATNEKLFF. This sequence joins TRBV28 and TRBJ1-4; 7 bases are shared with TRBD1. CDR1 and CDR2 (germline): MDHEN, SYDVKM. With V trimmed by 8 bases and J by 0 bases, 6 bases remained unmatched. CDR3 size: 15 residues.

The chain combines TRBV11-1 with TRBJ2-7; 10 bases line up with TRBD1. The germline V gene encodes CDR1 SGHAT and CDR2 FQDESV (reference sequence). The CDR3 covers 15 residues. The V segment lost 1 base and the J segment 3 bases; nucleotides outside the gene matches: 3. This CDR3 is CASSLDGDRGYEQYF. CDR3 DNA: TGTGCCAGCAGCTTAGATGGGGACAGGGGCTACGAGCAGTACTTC.

The CDR3 here is CASSPRQSDGYTF. The DNA for the CDR3 is TGTGCCAGCTCACCGAGACAGTCGGATGGCTACACCTTC. The chain carries TRBV18 and TRBJ1-2; D is possibly TRBD1 (5 bases). This CDR3 is 13 amino acids long. V lost 3 bases and J lost 6, with 11 bases in between. CDR1 and CDR2 (germline): KGHSH, LQKENI.

In its sample, this clone was seen once. V is TRBV19 and J is TRBJ1-1, with D unresolved. The CDR3 is 15 residues long. V was shortened by 6 bases and J by 5 bases, with 19 bases between the two germline ends. Per the germline V gene, CDR1 is LNHDA and CDR2 is SQIVND (reference sequence). CDR3: CASSAGGYTGTEAFF. CDR3 nucleotides: TGTGCCAGTAGCGCAGGCGGGTACACGGGAACTGAAGCTTTCTTT.

This clone was detected only once. V gene TRBV5-1 combines with J gene TRBJ2-1, with 7 bases lining up with TRBD2. The CDR3 is 16 amino acids. In germline, CDR1 is SGHRS, CDR2 YFSETQ. The V segment lost 0 bases and the J segment 7 bases; nucleotides outside the gene matches: 10. DNA for the CDR3: TGCGCCAGCAGCTTGGGAGGCGGGAGCAACGGGAATGAGCAGTTCTTC. Translation: CASSLGGGSNGNEQFF.

The chain uses TRBV5-1 and TRBJ2-1; 14 positions match TRBD2. The CDR3 covers 18 residues. J was trimmed by 2 bases and V by 4 bases; bases with no gene match: 8. CDR1 is SGHRS, CDR2 YFSETQ, per germline. The CDR3 here is CASSPSGTSGSAYNEQFF. CDR3 coding DNA: TGCGCCAGCAGCCCCTCCGGGACTAGCGGGAGTGCCTACAATGAGCAGTTCTTC.

This chain's CDR3 is CASSPREGGEAFF. The CDR3, as DNA: TGTGCCAGCAGCCCGCGTGAGGGCGGTGAAGCTTTCTTT. This chain connects TRBV16 to TRBJ1-1; D gene uncertain. The germline gives CDR1 KGHSY, CDR2 FQNENV. The length of the CDR3 is 13 residues. Trimming pared 4 bases from V and 7 bases from J, leaving 13 bases between.

The chain joins TRBV7-6 to TRBJ2-3, with 7 bases that match TRBD1. J gave up 4 bases and V 5 bases, and 12 bases lay outside the gene matches. Per the germline V gene, CDR1 is SGHVS and CDR2 is FNYEAQ. The CDR3 contains 16 residues. The CDR3 spells CASSALTGRKPDTQYF. CDR3 in DNA: TGTGCCAGCAGCGCCCTGACAGGGAGAAAACCAGATACGCAGTATTTT. Filled out from reference TRBV7-6 and TRBJ2-3, the complete variable domain reads GAGVSQSPRYKVTKRGQDVALRCDPISGHVSLYWYRQALGQGPEFLTYFNYEAQQDKSGLPNDRFSAERPEGSISTLTIQRTEQRDSAMYRCASSALTGRKPDTQYFGPGTRLTVL.

The chain uses TRBV28 and TRBJ2-7, with 9 nucleotides matching TRBD2. The CDR3 runs to 15 residues. Per germline, CDR1 MDHEN and CDR2 SYDVKM. The V segment lost 3 bases and the J segment 2 bases; nucleotides outside the gene matches: 5. CDR3 coding DNA: TGTGCCAGCAGTTTTCGACTAGCGGACGCCTACGAGCAGTACTTC. Its translation is CASSFRLADAYEQYF.

Points on this clone: Sequence at one end of the junction differs from germline and may be a read error. The genes are TRBV11-3 and TRBJ2-1; D gene uncertain. The germline V gene has CDR1 SGHNT and CDR2 YENEEA. The CDR3 is 14 amino acids. The CDR3 loop is CASRDGLSSHSAIF. CDR3 bases: TGTGCCAGCAGAGATGGGTTGTCTAGTCATTCAGCGATCTTC.

The V and J genes are TRBV6-1 and TRBJ1-5, with 7 bases aligning to TRBD1. This CDR3 has 14 residues. Germline CDR1 MNHNS, CDR2 SASEGT. Trimming at V came to 4 bases and at J to 4 bases, leaving 4 bases not matched to a gene. The CDR3 spells CASSAAQGNQPQHF. The CDR3, as DNA: TGTGCCAGCAGTGCGGCACAGGGGAATCAGCCCCAGCATTTT.

With regard to this clone: Other DNA sequences in the sample encode the same CDR3. The chain employs TRBV7-9 and TRBJ2-7, with 8 bases fitting TRBD1. CDR1 SEHNR and CDR2 FQNEAQ come from the germline V gene (reference sequence). The CDR3 contains 13 residues. After removal of 5 bases from V and 3 bases from J, the junction contained 3 bases not matched to a gene. The CDR3 is CASSRDRGYEQYF. The CDR3 nucleotides read TGTGCCAGCAGCCGAGACAGGGGCTACGAGCAGTACTTC. Variable domain in full (rest from reference TRBV7-9 and TRBJ2-7): DTGVSQNPRHKITKRGQNVTFRCDPISEHNRLYWYRQTLGQGPEFLTYFQNEAQLEKSRLLSDRFSAERPKGSFSTLEIQRTEQGDSAMYLCASSRDRGYEQYFGPGTRLTVT.

The chain has TRBV28 and TRBJ2-7; a possible D gene is TRBD1 (8 bases). The V and J ends lost 7 bases and 2 bases respectively, with 18 bases between them. This CDR3 has 15 amino acids. The V gene's germline CDR1 is MDHEN and CDR2 SYDVKM. The CDR3 protein is CASTLGGTGTYEQYF. The CDR3 DNA follows: TGTGCCAGCACCCTCGGGGGGACAGGCACCTACGAGCAGTACTTC.

DNA of the CDR3: TGTGCCAGCAGATCCGGGTCCTCGAACTATGGCTACACCTTC. Translation: CASRSGSSNYGYTF. The chain links TRBV6-5 to TRBJ1-2; no firm D call. Germline values: CDR1 MNHEY, CDR2 SVGAGI. V was shortened by 6 bases and J by 2 bases, with 13 bases between the two germline ends. This CDR3 comprises 14 residues.

This clone showed up just once. V gene TRBV18 combines with J gene TRBJ2-5; the D gene is possibly TRBD2 (5 bases). Germline loops: CDR1 KGHSH, CDR2 LQKENI. Trimming removed 3 bases from V and 5 bases from J, with 13 bases in between. The CDR3 spans 14 residues. CDR3 in amino acids: CASSPRPGRETQYF. The DNA for the CDR3 is TGTGCCAGCTCACCCAGACCGGGAAGGGAGACCCAGTACTTC.

V is TRBV5-5 and J is TRBJ1-5; TRBD1 is a possible D gene (6 bases). V was trimmed by 4 bases and J by 0 bases, leaving 23 bases between them. The CDR3 runs 19 residues. Germline-derived CDR1 and CDR2 are SGHKS and YYEKEE (reference sequence). As DNA, the CDR3 is TGTGCCAGCAGCCTGTCGGGGGGCAGGGCCGATTATAGCAATCAGCCCCAGCATTTT. Translation: CASSLSGGRADYSNQPQHF.